The next 30 T cell receptor beta chains were all read from a single sample in a study of T cells in Graves' hyperthyroidism and ophthalmopathy. What was amplified from RNA transcripts were TCR beta CDR3 regions. Initially, a first-round RT-PCR of the TCR CDR3 employed the HTBI primer set. TCRdb called the multiplex PCR reads again in MiXCR, with one record for every CDR3 protein. The repertoire holds 450,000 to 650,000 distinct CDR3 sequences, with about a sixth as singletons. Sequencing used blood. Every receptor here comes from a woman aged 18 to 35 with Graves' ophthalmopathy.

The chain recombines TRBV27 with TRBJ1-1; D gene uncertain. The CDR3 is 13 residues long. Germline V gene lookup returns CDR1 MNHEY and CDR2 SMNVEV (reference sequence). Trimming removed 4 bases from V and 2 bases from J, with 8 bases in between. The CDR3 reads CASSSYRNTEAFF. In DNA form, the CDR3 reads TGTGCCAGCAGTTCCTACAGAAACACTGAAGCTTTCTTT.

Only a few counts were recorded for this clonotype. The V call is TRBV9, the J call TRBJ2-1, with 14 bases identical to TRBD2. Trimming cost V 0 bases and J 9 bases; bases outside gene matches: 2. Germline loops: CDR1 SGDLS, CDR2 YYNGEE. The CDR3 runs to 15 residues. The CDR3: CASSVGGTSGSEQFF. In DNA form, the CDR3 reads TGTGCCAGCAGCGTAGGTGGGACTAGCGGGAGTGAGCAGTTCTTC. The full variable domain, rest sourced from reference TRBV9 and TRBJ2-1, is DSGVTQTPKHLITATGQRVTLRCSPRSGDLSVYWYQQSLDQGLQFLIQYYNGEERAKGNILERFSAQQFPDLHSELNLSSLELGDSALYFCASSVGGTSGSEQFFGPGTRLTVL.

This chain connects TRBV11-3 to TRBJ2-2; no clear D. Trimming shortened V by 5 bases and J by 1 base, and 11 bases separated the two germline ends. Germline-derived CDR1 and CDR2 are SGHNT and YENEEA. The CDR3 has 15 residues. This CDR3 is CASSPFSGNTGELFF. The DNA of the CDR3 is TGTGCCAGCAGCCCATTCTCCGGGAACACCGGGGAGCTGTTTTTT.

This clonotype was found a few times. This chain links TRBV20-1 with TRBJ2-5; TRBD2 matches 7 bases. This CDR3 comprises 14 residues. CDR1 DFQATT and CDR2 SNEGSKA come from the germline V gene (reference sequence). V lost 1 base, J lost 4 bases, and 6 bases stayed unmatched. The CDR3 nucleotides are TGCAGTGCTAGAGGTACCGGGAGGCGAGAGACCCAGTACTTC. Its protein product is CSARGTGRRETQYF.

This clonotype was recorded many times. This rearrangement joins TRBV12-3 or TRBV12-4 to TRBJ1-2, with TRBD1 matching 7 bases. CDR3 size: 14 residues. J was trimmed by 4 bases and V by 6 bases; bases with no gene match: 8. The DNA of the CDR3 is TGTGCCAGCAGCGACAGGGAGTCTTCCTATGGCTACACCTTC. This gives the protein CASSDRESSYGYTF.

This clonotype was observed many times. The V gene is TRBV14, the J gene TRBJ2-7; no reliable D call. The ends were cut back, 0 bases at V and 2 bases at J, with 5 bases in the middle. Germline CDR1 reads SGHDN; CDR2 reads FVKESK. The CDR3 runs to 13 residues. The DNA of the CDR3 is TGTGCCAGCAGCCAAGACTCGACCTACGAGCAGTACTTC. Translated: CASSQDSTYEQYF. Supplemented by reference TRBV14 and TRBJ2-7, the full variable domain reads EAGVTQFPSHSVIEKGQTVTLRCDPISGHDNLYWYRRVMGKEIKFLLHFVKESKQDESGMPNNRFLAERTGGTYSTLKVQPAELEDSGVYFCASSQDSTYEQYFGPGTRLTVT.

This clonotype showed up just a few times. The genes are TRBV20-1 and TRBJ1-6; D is perhaps TRBD1 (5 bases). In germline, CDR1 is DFQATT, CDR2 SNEGSKA (reference sequence). CDR3 length: 17 amino acids. The V and J ends lost 1 base and 10 bases respectively, with 23 bases between them. CDR3 DNA sequence: TGCAGTGCTAGAGTAAAGGTCCTAGAGGGGAGGGTGTCACCCCTCCACTTT. The encoded protein is CSARVKVLEGRVSPLHF.

A remark on this clonotype: Just one base apart from a much larger clone, this may be a read error. The V and J genes are TRBV20-1 and TRBJ2-7; 14 bases map to TRBD2. Germline values: CDR1 DFQATT, CDR2 SNEGSKA (reference sequence). This CDR3 spans 14 amino acids. J lost 2 bases, V lost 6 bases, and 3 bases had no gene match. The CDR3 DNA sequence: TGCAGTGCCGCGACTAGCGGGGGGGCCTACGAGCAGTACTTC. Its protein is CSAATSGGAYEQYF.

This clonotype was counted only a few times. V gene TRBV30 combines with J gene TRBJ1-3; D remains ambiguous. Germline V gene sequence: CDR1 GTSNPN, CDR2 SVGIG (reference sequence). The germline V and J ends were trimmed by 3 bases and 0 bases, with 15 bases remaining between them. This CDR3 is 16 amino acids long. CDR3 nucleotide sequence: TGTGCCTGGAGCCACTTGCCGGATTTCTCTGGAAACACCATATATTTT. Encoded protein: CAWSHLPDFSGNTIYF.

This clonotype appeared a few times. The rearrangement uses TRBV6-1 and TRBJ2-1; weak D call: TRBD1 (6 bases). This CDR3 has 15 amino acids. CDR1 is MNHNS, CDR2 SASEGT, per germline. Between the trimmed V and J ends, which lost 5 bases and 2 bases, there was a span of 13 bases. CDR3 loop: CASSHGAGAYNEQFF. The CDR3 DNA follows: TGTGCCAGCAGTCACGGGGCAGGGGCCTACAATGAGCAGTTCTTC.

The sample holds a few counts of this clonotype. V usage is TRBV29-1 and J usage is TRBJ2-7; tentative D call: TRBD1 (5 bases). The germline CDR1 and CDR2 sequences are SQVTM and ANQGSEA. This CDR3 has 14 residues. With 3 bases removed from V and 6 bases from J, the gap between germline ends came to 18 bases. CDR3 protein: CSVDDRQGKGEQYF. CDR3 sequence (DNA): TGCAGCGTTGATGATCGGCAGGGAAAGGGCGAGCAGTACTTC.

The sample holds many counts of this clonotype. The chain combines TRBV2 with TRBJ2-1; no clear D. The germline V gene encodes CDR1 SNHLY and CDR2 FYNNEI. This CDR3 is 15 amino acids long. V shed 8 bases and J shed 0 bases, with 14 bases lying between them. The CDR3 loop is CASQTTLSSYNEQFF. Here the CDR3 DNA reads TGTGCCAGCCAAACGACTTTGAGCTCCTACAATGAGCAGTTCTTC.

The chain links TRBV19 to TRBJ1-3; TRBD1 is a possible D gene (5 bases). Germline values: CDR1 LNHDA, CDR2 SQIVND (reference sequence). The CDR3 contains 15 residues. V gave up 3 bases and J gave up 2 bases, with 11 bases separating them. The chain's CDR3 is CASSMSGVAGNTIYF. The CDR3 DNA sequence: TGTGCCAGTAGTATGTCGGGGGTAGCTGGAAACACCATATATTTT. The full variable domain, in which reference TRBV19 and TRBJ1-3 provide the parts outside the CDR3, is DGGITQSPKYLFRKEGQNVTLSCEQNLNHDAMYWYRQDPGQGLRLIYYSQIVNDFQKGDIAEGYSVSREKKESFPLTVTSAQKNPTAFYLCASSMSGVAGNTIYFGEGSWLTVV.

This clonotype was observed many times. The chain recombines TRBV7-8 with TRBJ1-1; TRBD1 is a possible D gene (5 bases). This CDR3 has 15 amino acids. V was shortened by 2 bases and J by 3 bases, with 13 bases between the two germline ends. Germline V gives CDR1 SGHVS, CDR2 FQNEAQ. Written as DNA, the CDR3 is TGTGCCAGCAGCTTAATCCAGGGTCTCGACACTGAAGCTTTCTTT. Protein sequence: CASSLIQGLDTEAFF.

The rearrangement links TRBV5-6 to TRBJ1-4; the D gene is possibly TRBD1 (6 bases). The CDR3 has 16 amino acids. With 7 bases removed from V and 0 bases from J, the gap between germline ends came to 16 bases. In germline, CDR1 is SGHDT, CDR2 YYEEEE. The CDR3 region is CASSRGFGSTNEKLFF. For the CDR3, the DNA is TGTGCCAGCTCGAGGGGGTTTGGGTCAACTAATGAAAAACTGTTTTTT. Drawing the rest from reference TRBV5-6 and TRBJ1-4, the complete variable domain is DAGVTQSPTHLIKTRGQQVTLRCSPKSGHDTVSWYQQALGQGPQFIFQYYEEEERQRGNFPDRFSGHQFPNYSSELNVNALLLGDSALYLCASSRGFGSTNEKLFFGSGTQLSVL.

At least ten counts were recorded for this clonotype. The chain uses TRBV27 and TRBJ1-1; 7 bases line up with TRBD1. The V segment lost 4 bases and the J segment 10 bases; nucleotides outside the gene matches: 6. Per germline, CDR1 MNHEY and CDR2 SMNVEV (reference sequence). This CDR3 contains 12 residues. The CDR3 nucleotides are TGTGCCAGCAGTTGGCGACAGGGATCAGCTTTCTTT. This codes for CASSWRQGSAFF.

This clonotype was observed at least ten times. The chain employs TRBV28 and TRBJ1-2, with 8 nucleotides matching TRBD1. V gave up 6 bases and J gave up 7 bases; unmatched junction bases: 10. Germline V lookup: CDR1 MDHEN, CDR2 SYDVKM. CDR3 size: 14 residues. As DNA, the CDR3 is TGTGCCAGCAGCTGGACAGGGCGCGGGCCTGGCTACACCTTC. Its translation: CASSWTGRGPGYTF.

This clonotype has a count of ten or more. V gene TRBV6-4 combines with J gene TRBJ1-1; no reliable D call. There are 13 residues in the CDR3. The V gene lost 4 bases and the J gene lost 0 bases, with 6 bases spanning the gap. The germline CDR1 and CDR2 sequences are MRHNA and SNTAGT. The CDR3 DNA is TGTGCCAGCAGTGCCGAGGTGAACACTGAAGCTTTCTTT. It is translated as CASSAEVNTEAFF.

The chain combines TRBV6-2 or TRBV6-3 with TRBJ1-1; D not certain. There are 15 residues in the CDR3. Trimming removed 7 bases from V and 7 bases from J, with 22 bases in between. CDR1 is MNHEY and CDR2 is SVGEGT in the germline V gene. CDR3 loop: CASTSDKWGGGEAFF. CDR3 bases: TGTGCCAGCACTTCTGACAAGTGGGGAGGCGGTGAAGCTTTCTTT.

Many counts were recorded for this clonotype. V usage is TRBV27 and J usage is TRBJ1-2, with 9 positions matching TRBD1. J lost 4 bases, V lost 4 bases, and 7 bases had no gene match. This CDR3 has 15 residues. Germline V gene lookup returns CDR1 MNHEY and CDR2 SMNVEV (reference sequence). CDR3 protein: CASSSPGQGRYGYTF. CDR3 bases: TGTGCCAGCAGTTCTCCGGGACAGGGTCGCTATGGCTACACCTTC.

This clonotype was detected a few times. CDR3 in DNA: TGTGCCAGCAGGGGCCGGGAAACCTACGAGCAGTACTTC. Its protein is CASRGRETYEQYF. This chain links TRBV6-2 or TRBV6-3 with TRBJ2-7; the D gene is possibly TRBD2 (5 bases). Per germline, CDR1 MNHEY and CDR2 SVGEGT. CDR3 size: 13 residues. The V end lost 6 bases, the J end lost 2 bases, and 11 bases lay between the germline ends.

V and J are TRBV30 and TRBJ2-1; 8 positions agree with TRBD1. The V gene's germline CDR1 is GTSNPN and CDR2 SVGIG (reference sequence). J was trimmed by 15 bases and V by 4 bases; bases with no gene match: 8. There are 11 residues in the CDR3. The DNA for the CDR3 is TGTGCCTGGACCCCCTCGGGACAGGTGTTCTTC. Residues: CAWTPSGQVFF.

V is TRBV7-2 and J is TRBJ1-3, with TRBD1 matching over 7 bases. CDR3 length: 15 amino acids. Losses at the gene ends were 5 bases for V and 0 bases for J; bases not matched to a gene: 4. Germline loops: CDR1 SGHTA, CDR2 FQGNSA. The CDR3 coding sequence is TGTGCCAGCAGCCGATCAGGGGGCTCTGGAAACACCATATATTTT. It codes for CASSRSGGSGNTIYF.

V usage is TRBV28 and J usage is TRBJ1-4, with D possibly TRBD1 on 5 matching bases. The CDR3 extends over 14 amino acids. Per the germline V gene, CDR1 is MDHEN and CDR2 is SYDVKM. Trimming shortened V by 3 bases and J by 10 bases, and 15 bases separated the two germline ends. In DNA, the CDR3 is TGTGCCAGCAGTTTTTCGGGGGGGGGAGTAAAACTGTTTTTT. Residues: CASSFSGGGVKLFF. The whole variable domain, remainder taken from reference TRBV28 and TRBJ1-4, is DVKVTQSSRYLVKRTGEKVFLECVQDMDHENMFWYRQDPGLGLRLIYFSYDVKMKEKGDIPEGYSVSREKKERFSLILESASTNQTSMYLCASSFSGGGVKLFFGSGTQLSVL.

The J gene is TRBJ2-3, the V gene TRBV10-3; 10 positions agree with TRBD2. The CDR3 covers 15 residues. Germline V lookup: CDR1 ENHRY, CDR2 SYGVKD. Trimming at V came to 7 bases and at J to 0 bases, leaving 4 bases not matched to a gene. The CDR3 DNA is TGTGCCATCACTACTAGCGGGGAAAGCACAGATACGCAGTATTTT. This encodes CAITTSGESTDTQYF.

At least ten counts were recorded for this clonotype. The chain uses TRBV30 and TRBJ2-1; 8 bases fit TRBD1. This CDR3 comprises 13 residues. Unmatched junction bases numbered 6, after V lost 5 bases and J lost 6 bases. CDR1 is GTSNPN, CDR2 SVGIG, per germline (reference sequence). Written as DNA, the CDR3 is TGTGCCTGGGACGGACAGGGCCCCAATGAGCAGTTCTTC. As protein: CAWDGQGPNEQFF.

The V call is TRBV28, the J call TRBJ1-2, with 7 bases that match TRBD1. The CDR3 contains 15 residues. With 8 bases clipped from V and 4 bases from J, the junction kept 13 bases outside the gene matches. From germline, CDR1 is MDHEN and CDR2 SYDVKM. This CDR3 reads CASYKGGVKVYGYTF. The CDR3 coding sequence is TGTGCCAGCTACAAAGGGGGCGTGAAAGTCTATGGCTACACCTTC.

V is TRBV12-3 or TRBV12-4 and J is TRBJ2-7; D possibly corresponds to TRBD1 (6 bases). CDR3 size: 15 residues. V dropped 5 bases and J dropped 0 bases, with 14 bases sitting between them. CDR3 protein: CASSRGRGSSYEQYF. The CDR3 DNA reads TGTGCCAGCAGTAGGGGAAGGGGGTCCTCCTACGAGCAGTACTTC.

The table lists this clonotype with many counts. V and J are TRBV30 and TRBJ2-3; 12 bases fit TRBD2. With 1 base clipped from V and 4 bases from J, the junction kept 3 bases outside the gene matches. Per the germline V gene, CDR1 is GTSNPN and CDR2 is SVGIG (reference sequence). The CDR3 runs to 15 residues. CDR3 protein: CAWSGLAGVADTQYF. The CDR3 region has the DNA TGTGCCTGGAGTGGACTAGCGGGAGTAGCAGATACGCAGTATTTT.

This clonotype was detected once. This rearrangement joins TRBV4-3 to TRBJ1-2; 8 bases line up with TRBD1. Losses at the gene ends were 6 bases for V and 3 bases for J; bases not matched to a gene: 6. CDR3 length equals 14 residues. Germline values: CDR1 LGHNA, CDR2 YSLEER. Here the CDR3 DNA reads TGCGCCAGCAGGCGCGGGACAGGTGACTATGGCTACACCTTC. Protein: CASRRGTGDYGYTF.